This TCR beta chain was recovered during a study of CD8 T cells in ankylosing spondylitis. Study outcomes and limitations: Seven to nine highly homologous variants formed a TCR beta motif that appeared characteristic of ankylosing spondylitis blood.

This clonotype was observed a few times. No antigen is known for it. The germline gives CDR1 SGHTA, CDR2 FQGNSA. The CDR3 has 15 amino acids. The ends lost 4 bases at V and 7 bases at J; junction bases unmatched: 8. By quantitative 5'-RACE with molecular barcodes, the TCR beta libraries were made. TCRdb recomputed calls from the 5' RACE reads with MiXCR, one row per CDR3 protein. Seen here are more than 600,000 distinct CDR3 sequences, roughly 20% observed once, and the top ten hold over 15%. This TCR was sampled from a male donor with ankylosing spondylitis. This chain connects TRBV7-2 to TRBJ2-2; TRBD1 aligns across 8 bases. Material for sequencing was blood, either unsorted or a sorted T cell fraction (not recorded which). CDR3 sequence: CASSYPTGAGGELFF. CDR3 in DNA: TGTGCCAGCAGCTACCCGACAGGGGCTGGCGGGGAGCTGTTTTTT.